This T cell receptor (beta chain) was recovered during a study of blood T cell repertoires in COVID-19. Study context: Acute-phase and convalescent COVID-19 samples originated in the United States, Italy and Spain. From T cells, B-cell-depleted T cells, or PBMCs came the material, which was cDNA or gDNA.

Unmatched junction bases numbered 3, after V lost 6 bases and J lost 0 bases. CDR1 and CDR2 from the germline V gene are MNHEY and SVGAGI. This CDR3 spans 14 amino acids. Original data processing: Counts of nucleated cells, estimated from reference gene primer amplification, were obtained. The repertoire was sequenced with immunoSEQ multiplex PCR; TCRdb's copy has only in-frame clones and lacks some. V, J and clone size reflect that table, while D and trimming were determined from the DNA. Of about 81,000 clones in the sample, roughly 80% are singletons; the top ten hold under 15%. Material: peripheral blood. The rearrangement uses TRBV6-5 and TRBJ2-3, with 7 bases that match TRBD2. The TCR originated in a human donor in a cohort sampled during active COVID-19. The CDR3 reads CASRSGVSTDTQYF. CDR3 sequence (DNA): TGTGCCAGCAGAAGCGGGGTGAGCACAGATACGCAGTATTTT.